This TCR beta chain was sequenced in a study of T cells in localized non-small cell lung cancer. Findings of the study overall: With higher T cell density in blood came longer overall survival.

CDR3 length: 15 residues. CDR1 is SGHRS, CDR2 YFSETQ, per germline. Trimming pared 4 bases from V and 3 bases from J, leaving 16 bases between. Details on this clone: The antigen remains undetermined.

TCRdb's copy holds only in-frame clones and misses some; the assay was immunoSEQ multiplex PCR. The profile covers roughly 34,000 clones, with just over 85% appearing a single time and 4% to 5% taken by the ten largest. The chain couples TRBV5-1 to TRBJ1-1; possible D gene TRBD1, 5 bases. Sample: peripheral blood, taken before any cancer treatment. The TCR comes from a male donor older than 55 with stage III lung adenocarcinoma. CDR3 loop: CASSLDGGTYTEAFF. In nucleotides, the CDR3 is TGCGCCAGCAGCCTTGATGGAGGGACGTACACTGAAGCTTTCTTT.